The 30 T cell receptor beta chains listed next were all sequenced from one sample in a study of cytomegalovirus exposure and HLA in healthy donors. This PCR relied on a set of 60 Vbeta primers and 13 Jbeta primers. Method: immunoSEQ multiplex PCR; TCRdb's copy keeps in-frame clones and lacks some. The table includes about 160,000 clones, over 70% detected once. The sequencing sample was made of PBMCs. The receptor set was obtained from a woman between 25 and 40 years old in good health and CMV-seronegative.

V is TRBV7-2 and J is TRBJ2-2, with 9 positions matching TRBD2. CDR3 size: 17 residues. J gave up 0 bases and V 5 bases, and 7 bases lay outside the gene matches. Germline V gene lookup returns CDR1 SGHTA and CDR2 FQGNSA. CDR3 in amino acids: CASSTLAGAANTGELFF. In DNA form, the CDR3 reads TGTGCCAGCAGCACCTTAGCGGGGGCCGCGAACACCGGGGAGCTGTTTTTT.

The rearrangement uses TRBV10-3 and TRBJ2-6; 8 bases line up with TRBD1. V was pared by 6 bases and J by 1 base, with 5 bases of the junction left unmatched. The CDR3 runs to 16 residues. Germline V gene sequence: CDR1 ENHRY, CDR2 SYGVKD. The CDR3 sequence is CAISSGTGSGANVLTF. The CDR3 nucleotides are TGTGCCATCAGCTCCGGGACAGGATCTGGGGCCAACGTCCTGACTTTC.

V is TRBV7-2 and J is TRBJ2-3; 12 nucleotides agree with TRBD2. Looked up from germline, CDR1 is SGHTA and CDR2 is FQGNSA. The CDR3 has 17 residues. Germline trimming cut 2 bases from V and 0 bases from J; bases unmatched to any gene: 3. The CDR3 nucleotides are TGTGCCAGCAGCTTAACTAGCGGGGGGTCTAGCACAGATACGCAGTATTTT. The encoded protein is CASSLTSGGSSTDTQYF.

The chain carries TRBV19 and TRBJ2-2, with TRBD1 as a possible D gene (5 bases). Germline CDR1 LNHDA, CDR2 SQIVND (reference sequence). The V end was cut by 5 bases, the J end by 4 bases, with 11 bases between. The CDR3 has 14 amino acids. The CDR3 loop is CASSPGLGTGELFF. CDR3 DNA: TGTGCCAGTAGTCCAGGGCTTGGCACCGGGGAGCTGTTTTTT.

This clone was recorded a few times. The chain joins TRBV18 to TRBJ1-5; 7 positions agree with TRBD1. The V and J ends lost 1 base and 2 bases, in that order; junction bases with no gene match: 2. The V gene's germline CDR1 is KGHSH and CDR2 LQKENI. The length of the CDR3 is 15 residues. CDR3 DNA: TGTGCCAGCTCACCACAGGACAGGCGCAATCAGCCCCAGCATTTT. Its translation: CASSPQDRRNQPQHF.

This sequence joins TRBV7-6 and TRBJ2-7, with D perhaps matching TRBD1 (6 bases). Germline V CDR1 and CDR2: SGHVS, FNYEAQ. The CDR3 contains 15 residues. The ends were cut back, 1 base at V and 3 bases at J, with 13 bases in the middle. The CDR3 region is CASSLDTGLSYEQYF. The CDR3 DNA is TGTGCCAGCAGCTTAGATACAGGGCTAAGCTACGAGCAGTACTTC.

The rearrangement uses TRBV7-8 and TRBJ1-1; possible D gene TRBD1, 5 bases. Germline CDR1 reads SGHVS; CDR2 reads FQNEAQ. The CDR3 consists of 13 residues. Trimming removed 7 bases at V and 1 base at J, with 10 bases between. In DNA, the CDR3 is TGTGCCAGCAACGGGAGGGGGAACACTGAAGCTTTCTTT. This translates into CASNGRGNTEAFF.

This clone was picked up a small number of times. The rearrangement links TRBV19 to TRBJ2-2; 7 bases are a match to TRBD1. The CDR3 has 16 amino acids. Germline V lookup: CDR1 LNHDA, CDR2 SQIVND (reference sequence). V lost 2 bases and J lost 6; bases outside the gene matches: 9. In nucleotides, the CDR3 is TGTGCCAGTAGTATACCGCAGGGGGTGAGGGCCGGGGAGCTGTTTTTT. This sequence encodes CASSIPQGVRAGELFF.

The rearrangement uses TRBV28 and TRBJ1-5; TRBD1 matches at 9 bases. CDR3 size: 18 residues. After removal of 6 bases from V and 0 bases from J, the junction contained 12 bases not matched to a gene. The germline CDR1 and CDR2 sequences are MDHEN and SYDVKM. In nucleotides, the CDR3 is TGTGCCAGCAGGGAACCGGGACAGGGACATCATAGCAATCAGCCCCAGCATTTT. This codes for CASREPGQGHHSNQPQHF. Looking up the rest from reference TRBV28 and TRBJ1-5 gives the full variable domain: DVKVTQSSRYLVKRTGEKVFLECVQDMDHENMFWYRQDPGLGLRLIYFSYDVKMKEKGDIPEGYSVSREKKERFSLILESASTNQTSMYLCASREPGQGHHSNQPQHFGDGTRLSIL.

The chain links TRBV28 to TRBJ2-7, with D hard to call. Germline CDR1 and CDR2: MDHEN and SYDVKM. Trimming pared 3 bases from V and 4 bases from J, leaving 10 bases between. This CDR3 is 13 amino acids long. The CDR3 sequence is CASSFGSSYEQYF. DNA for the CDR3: TGTGCCAGCAGTTTCGGCTCTAGTTACGAGCAGTACTTC.

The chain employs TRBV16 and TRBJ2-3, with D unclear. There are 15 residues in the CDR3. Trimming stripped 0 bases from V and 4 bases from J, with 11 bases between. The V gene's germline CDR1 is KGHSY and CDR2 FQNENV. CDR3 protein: CASSQSSRSADTQYF. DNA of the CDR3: TGTGCCAGCAGCCAATCGTCCAGGTCGGCAGATACGCAGTATTTT.

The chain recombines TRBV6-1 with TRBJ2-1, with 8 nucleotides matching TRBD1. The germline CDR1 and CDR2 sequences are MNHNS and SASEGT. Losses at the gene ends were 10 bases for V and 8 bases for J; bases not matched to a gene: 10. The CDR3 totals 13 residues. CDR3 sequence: CATSLTGEHEQFF. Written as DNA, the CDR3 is TGTGCCACTTCCCTGACAGGGGAGCATGAGCAGTTCTTC.

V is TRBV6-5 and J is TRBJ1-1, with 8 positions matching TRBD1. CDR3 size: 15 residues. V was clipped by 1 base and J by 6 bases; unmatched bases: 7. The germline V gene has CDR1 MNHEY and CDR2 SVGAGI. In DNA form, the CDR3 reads TGTGCCAGCAGTTACTGGACAGGGCAGGAGTCTGAAGCTTTCTTT. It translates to CASSYWTGQESEAFF.

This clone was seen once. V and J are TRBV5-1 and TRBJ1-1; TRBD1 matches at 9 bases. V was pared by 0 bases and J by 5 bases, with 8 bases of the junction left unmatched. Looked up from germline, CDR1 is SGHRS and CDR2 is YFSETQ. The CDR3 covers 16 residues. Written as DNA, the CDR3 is TGCGCCAGCAGCTTGGAGGGGGGGACAGGGAGGACTGAAGCTTTCTTT. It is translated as CASSLEGGTGRTEAFF.

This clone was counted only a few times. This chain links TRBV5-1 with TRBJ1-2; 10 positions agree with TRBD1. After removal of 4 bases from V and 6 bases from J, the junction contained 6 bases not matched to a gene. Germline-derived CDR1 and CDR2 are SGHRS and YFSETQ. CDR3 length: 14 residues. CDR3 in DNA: TGCGCCAGCAGCCTCGTGACAGGGGGCGATGGCTACACCTTC. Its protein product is CASSLVTGGDGYTF.

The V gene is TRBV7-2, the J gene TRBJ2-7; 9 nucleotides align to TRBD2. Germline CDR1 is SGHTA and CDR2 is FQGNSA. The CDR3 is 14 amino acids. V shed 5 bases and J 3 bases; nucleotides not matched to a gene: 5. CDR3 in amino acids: CASSPSGGYYEQYF. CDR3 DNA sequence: TGTGCCAGCAGCCCCAGCGGGGGGTACTACGAGCAGTACTTC.

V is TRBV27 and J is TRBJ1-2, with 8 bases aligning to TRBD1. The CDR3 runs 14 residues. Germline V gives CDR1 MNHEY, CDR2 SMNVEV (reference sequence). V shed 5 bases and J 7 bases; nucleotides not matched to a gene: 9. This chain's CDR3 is CASSHGQGVGGYTF. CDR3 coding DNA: TGTGCCAGCAGTCATGGACAGGGTGTCGGTGGCTACACCTTC.

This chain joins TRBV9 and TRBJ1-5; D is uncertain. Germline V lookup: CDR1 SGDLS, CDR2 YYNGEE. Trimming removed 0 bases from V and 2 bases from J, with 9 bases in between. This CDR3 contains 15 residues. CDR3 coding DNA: TGTGCCAGCAGCGTAGCTCGGGGAGGCAATCAGCCCCAGCATTTT. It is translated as CASSVARGGNQPQHF.

DNA for the CDR3: TGTGCCAGCACCTCCCCGGGACTAGCGGGGACGTTCTTC. This encodes CASTSPGLAGTFF. V is TRBV7-3 and J is TRBJ2-1; 13 bases fit TRBD2. Germline CDR1 SGHTA, CDR2 FQGTGA. The junction had 9 bases not matched to a gene; V was cut back by 7 bases and J by 15 bases. The CDR3 has 13 amino acids. Filled out from reference TRBV7-3 and TRBJ2-1, the complete variable domain reads GAGVSQTPSNKVTEKGKYVELRCDPISGHTALYWYRQSLGQGPEFLIYFQGTGAADDSGLPNDRFFAVRPEGSVSTLKIQRTERGDSAVYLCASTSPGLAGTFFGPGTRLTVL.

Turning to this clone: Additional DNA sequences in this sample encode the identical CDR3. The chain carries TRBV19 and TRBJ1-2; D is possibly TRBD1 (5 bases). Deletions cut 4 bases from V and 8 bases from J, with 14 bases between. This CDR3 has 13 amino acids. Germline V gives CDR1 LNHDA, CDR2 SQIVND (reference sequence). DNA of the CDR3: TGTGCCAGTAGTAGGCAGGGCTTGATCGGCTACACCTTC. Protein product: CASSRQGLIGYTF.

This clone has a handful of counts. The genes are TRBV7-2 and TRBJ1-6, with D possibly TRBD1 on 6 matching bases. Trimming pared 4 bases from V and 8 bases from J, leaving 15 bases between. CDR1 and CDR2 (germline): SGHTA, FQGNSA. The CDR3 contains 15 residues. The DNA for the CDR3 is TGTGCCAGCAGCTCCCGGGGGGCGCCGGATTCACCCCTCCACTTT. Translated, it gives CASSSRGAPDSPLHF.

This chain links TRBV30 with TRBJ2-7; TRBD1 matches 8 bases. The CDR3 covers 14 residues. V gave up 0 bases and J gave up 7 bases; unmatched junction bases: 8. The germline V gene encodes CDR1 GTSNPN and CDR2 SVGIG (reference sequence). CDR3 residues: CAWSVLQGAEEQYF. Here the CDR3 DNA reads TGTGCCTGGAGTGTACTCCAGGGGGCGGAAGAGCAGTACTTC.

This CDR3 is CASSLKGGGSTEAFF. For the CDR3, the DNA is TGCGCCAGCAGCTTGAAAGGGGGGGGAAGCACTGAAGCTTTCTTT. This sequence joins TRBV5-1 and TRBJ1-1, with a tentative D call TRBD1 (6 bases). The germline V gene encodes CDR1 SGHRS and CDR2 YFSETQ. This CDR3 is built from 15 residues. V lost 1 base and J lost 4, with 14 bases in between.

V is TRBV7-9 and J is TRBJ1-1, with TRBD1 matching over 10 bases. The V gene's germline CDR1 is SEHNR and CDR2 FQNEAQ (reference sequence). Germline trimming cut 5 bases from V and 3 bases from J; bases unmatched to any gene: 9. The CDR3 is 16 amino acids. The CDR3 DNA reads TGTGCCAGCAGCCTGCGACAGGGGGCTTATTACACTGAAGCTTTCTTT. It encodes CASSLRQGAYYTEAFF.

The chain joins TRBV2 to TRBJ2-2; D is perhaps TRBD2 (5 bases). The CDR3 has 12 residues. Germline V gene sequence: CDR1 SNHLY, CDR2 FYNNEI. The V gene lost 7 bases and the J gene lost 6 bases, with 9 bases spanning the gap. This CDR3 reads CASMRDSGELFF. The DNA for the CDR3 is TGTGCCAGCATGAGGGATTCCGGGGAGCTGTTTTTT.

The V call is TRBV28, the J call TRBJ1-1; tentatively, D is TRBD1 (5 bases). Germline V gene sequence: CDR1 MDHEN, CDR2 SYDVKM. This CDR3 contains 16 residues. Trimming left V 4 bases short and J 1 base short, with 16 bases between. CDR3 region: CASSSYLRDSNTEAFF. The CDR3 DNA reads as TGTGCCAGCAGTTCTTACCTTCGGGACTCGAACACTGAAGCTTTCTTT.

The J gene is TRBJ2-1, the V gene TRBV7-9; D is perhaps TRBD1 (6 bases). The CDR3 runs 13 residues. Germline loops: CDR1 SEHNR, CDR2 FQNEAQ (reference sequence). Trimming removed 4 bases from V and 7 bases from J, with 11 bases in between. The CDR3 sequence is CASSSRGGNEQFF. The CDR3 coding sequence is TGTGCCAGCAGCTCCAGGGGTGGGAATGAGCAGTTCTTC.

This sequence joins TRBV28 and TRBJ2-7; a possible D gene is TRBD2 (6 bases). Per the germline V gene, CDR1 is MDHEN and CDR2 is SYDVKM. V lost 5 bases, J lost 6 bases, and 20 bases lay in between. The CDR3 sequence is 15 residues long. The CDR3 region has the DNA TGTGCCAGCAGTGAGGGAGGTGCTAAAGAGGCCGAGCAGTACTTC. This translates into CASSEGGAKEAEQYF.

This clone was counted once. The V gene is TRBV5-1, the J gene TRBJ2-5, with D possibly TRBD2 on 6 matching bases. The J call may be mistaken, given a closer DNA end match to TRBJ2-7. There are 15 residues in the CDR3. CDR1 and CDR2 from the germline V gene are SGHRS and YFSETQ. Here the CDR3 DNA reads TGCGCCAGCAGCTGGCTGGGCGGGGTCCTCTACGAGCAGTACTTC. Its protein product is CASSWLGGVLYEQYF.

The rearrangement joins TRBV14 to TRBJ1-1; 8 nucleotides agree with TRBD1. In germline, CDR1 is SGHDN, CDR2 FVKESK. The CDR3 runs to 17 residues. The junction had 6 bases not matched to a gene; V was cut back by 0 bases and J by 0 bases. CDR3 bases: TGTGCCAGCAGCCAAGAGCAGGGGGCTGGGGTGAACACTGAAGCTTTCTTT. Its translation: CASSQEQGAGVNTEAFF.